A selection of T cell receptor beta chains follows, all from one sample in a study of Graves' ophthalmopathy and Graves' hyperthyroidism. TCRdb redid the calling of the multiplex PCR reads with MiXCR, one entry per CDR3 protein. This sample has hundreds of thousands of distinct CDR3 sequences, with about a fifth found just once. Source material: peripheral blood. Every receptor here comes from a woman aged 18 to 35 with stable Graves' hyperthyroidism. Some clones in this sample may be carry-over from other donors' samples. The CDR3 runs from the conserved cysteine through the conserved F or W. The D gene is left open where the match is weak. Rows may omit the clone size; those that give it use once, few, many or a size class.

j_call	v_call	d_call	clone_size	cdr3_aa	cdr3_nt
TRBJ1-2	TRBV6-5	.	many	CASRYLGGYTF	TGTGCCAGCAGGTACCTCGGTGGCTACACCTTC
TRBJ1-1	TRBV19	TRBD1	.	CASSVTGARGTEAFF	TGTGCCAGTAGTGTTACAGGGGCGCGCGGCACTGAAGCTTTCTTT
TRBJ1-6	TRBV30	TRBD1	.	CAWSVRSGGVFSYNSPLHF	TGTGCCTGGAGTGTACGGTCAGGGGGCGTCTTTTCCTATAATTCACCCCTCCACTTT
TRBJ2-7	TRBV30	TRBD2	few	CAWSKGPSGAPEQYF	TGTGCCTGGAGTAAGGGGCCAAGCGGGGCTCCGGAGCAGTACTTC
TRBJ2-5	TRBV11-2	.	many	CASSFGRGPQETQYF	TGTGCCAGCAGCTTTGGACGGGGGCCTCAAGAGACCCAGTACTTC
TRBJ2-5	TRBV6-5	.	many	CASSYEGHPSERTQYF	TGTGCCAGCAGTTACGAAGGACACCCTAGCGAGAGGACCCAGTACTTC
TRBJ1-2	TRBV29-1	.	many	CSVPQDSNYGYTF	TGCAGCGTTCCACAGGATTCTAACTATGGCTACACCTTC
TRBJ1-1	TRBV7-2	.	many	CATRGQANTEAFF	TGTGCCACCCGTGGGCAGGCGAACACTGAAGCTTTCTTT
TRBJ2-7	TRBV6-5	TRBD1	many	CASSSGQAVEQYF	TGTGCCAGCAGTTCCGGACAGGCCGTCGAGCAGTACTTC
TRBJ2-5	TRBV7-2	TRBD1	.	CAINRGETQYF	TGTGCCATTAACAGGGGCGAGACCCAGTACTTC
TRBJ2-7	TRBV19	.	few	CASSDGTQYSVEQYF	TGTGCCAGTAGTGACGGGACTCAATACTCAGTCGAGCAGTACTTC
TRBJ1-2	TRBV6-2/TRBV6-3	TRBD1	.	CASSYQGQGPSIRYGYTF	TGTGCCAGCAGTTACCAAGGACAGGGGCCTTCTATCCGATATGGCTACACCTTC
TRBJ1-1	TRBV7-2	TRBD1	many	CASSLNYRGGTEAFF	TGTGCCAGCAGCTTAAACTACAGGGGAGGGACTGAAGCTTTCTTT
TRBJ1-4	TRBV15	.	.	CATSRDRVAVRKLFF	TGTGCCACCAGCAGAGATAGGGTTGCGGTGAGAAAACTGTTTTTT
TRBJ1-1	TRBV12-3/TRBV12-4	TRBD1	many	CASNQGQLNTEAFF	TGTGCCAGCAACCAGGGACAGCTGAACACTGAAGCTTTCTTT
TRBJ1-5	TRBV2	.	few	CASSDRGDGGNQPQHF	TGTGCCAGCAGTGACCGGGGGGATGGCGGCAATCAGCCCCAGCATTTT
TRBJ1-5	TRBV6-1	.	.	CASSEFEGGGNQPQHF	TGTGCCAGCAGTGAATTTGAGGGCGGAGGCAATCAGCCCCAGCATTTT
TRBJ2-7	TRBV6-1	TRBD2	many	CASSERASGSYEQYF	TGTGCCAGCAGTGAAAGGGCTAGCGGGAGTTACGAGCAGTATTTC
TRBJ1-5	TRBV30	.	many	CAWSAILGDQPQHF	TGTGCCTGGAGTGCAATTTTAGGAGATCAGCCCCAGCATTTT
TRBJ1-6	TRBV2	.	many	CASRTIQGSMSPLHF	TGTGCCAGCAGGACCATACAGGGATCGATGTCACCCCTCCACTTT
TRBJ1-1	TRBV19	.	few	CASSIEVGRMNTEAFF	TGTGCCAGTAGTATAGAAGTCGGACGCATGAACACTGAAGCTTTCTTT
TRBJ2-5	TRBV4-2	TRBD1	many	CASSLGTGIKETQYF	TGTGCCAGCAGCCTAGGGACAGGGATTAAAGAGACCCAGTACTTC
TRBJ2-5	TRBV3-1	.	few	CASSQDLRHSETQYF	TGTGCCAGCAGCCAAGATTTGCGTCATTCGGAGACCCAGTACTTC
TRBJ1-2	TRBV11-2	TRBD1	.	CASSPRTGGDGYTF	TGTGCCAGCAGCCCGCGGACAGGGGGCGATGGCTACACCTTC
TRBJ1-3	TRBV9	.	many	CASSVEPAGNTIYF	TGTGCCAGCAGCGTAGAACCGGCTGGAAACACCATATATTTT
TRBJ2-2	TRBV5-1	.	.	CASSLAASDTGELFF	TGCGCCAGCAGCTTGGCCGCGTCCGACACCGGGGAGCTGTTTTTT
TRBJ1-5	TRBV12-5	TRBD1	many	CASGLVSGQGSNQPQHF	TGTGCTAGTGGTTTGGTATCGGGACAGGGTTCTAATCAGCCCCAGCATTTT
TRBJ1-2	TRBV12-3/TRBV12-4	.	many	CASRPGEYYGYTF	TGTGCCAGCAGGCCGGGTGAATACTATGGCTACACCTTC
TRBJ2-5	TRBV27	TRBD1	many	CASSKGTGGVETQYF	TGTGCCAGCAGTAAAGGGACAGGGGGCGTAGAGACCCAGTACTTC
TRBJ1-1	TRBV12-5	.	many	CASGFLESLNTEAFF	TGTGCTAGTGGTTTTTTAGAATCTTTGAACACTGAAGCTTTCTTT
TRBJ1-2	TRBV14	.	many	CASSQAGRGYTF	TGTGCCAGCAGCCAAGCTGGGAGAGGCTACACCTTC
TRBJ1-1	TRBV19	.	few	CASSIGWTVNTEAFF	TGTGCCAGTAGTATTGGGTGGACGGTGAACACTGAAGCTTTCTTT
TRBJ1-2	TRBV5-1	.	.	CASKTDAGVYGYTF	TGCGCCAGCAAGACTGACGCAGGGGTCTATGGCTACACCTTC
TRBJ1-1	TRBV9	.	few	CASSVGMESYWVNTEAFF	TGTGCCAGCAGCGTAGGAATGGAAAGCTACTGGGTGAACACTGAAGCTTTCTTT
TRBJ1-1	TRBV19	TRBD1	.	CASTSPGTGEEAFF	TGTGCCAGTACCTCCCCCGGGACAGGGGAGGAAGCTTTCTTT
TRBJ2-2	TRBV6-1	TRBD2	once	CASSERLAPTGELFF	TGTGCCAGCAGTGAAAGACTAGCGCCCACCGGGGAGCTGTTTTTT
TRBJ1-2	TRBV12-3/TRBV12-4	TRBD1	many	CASSSRQGLNGYTF	TGTGCCAGCAGCTCGAGACAGGGTTTGAATGGCTACACCTTC
TRBJ2-7	TRBV12-3/TRBV12-4	.	many	CASSRSSYEQYF	TGTGCCAGCTCGCGGAGCTCCTACGAGCAGTACTTC
TRBJ1-3	TRBV5-1	.	many	CASKLSAGWAGNTIYF	TGCGCCAGCAAACTATCGGCGGGGTGGGCTGGAAACACCATATATTTT
TRBJ2-5	TRBV28	TRBD1	many	CASRPGQGHQETQYF	TGTGCCAGCAGACCGGGACAGGGGCACCAAGAGACCCAGTACTTC
TRBJ1-5	TRBV5-1	.	many	CASSPASNQPQHF	TGCGCCAGCAGCCCAGCTAGCAATCAGCCCCAGCATTTT
TRBJ1-6	TRBV11-2	.	.	CASSSGDGSSYNSPLHF	TGTGCCAGCAGCTCCGGGGACGGGAGCTCCTATAATTCACCCCTCCACTTT
TRBJ2-4	TRBV12-3/TRBV12-4	.	few	CASSTVIAKNIKYF	TGTGCCAGCAGCACGGTCATAGCCAAAAACATTAAGTACTTC
TRBJ1-2	TRBV7-6	.	many	CASRPHLGPPGGYTF	TGTGCCAGCAGGCCCCACCTGGGGCCCCCGGGCGGCTACACCTTC
TRBJ1-2	TRBV28	TRBD1	few	CASSVPTGVEGYGYTF	TGTGCCAGCAGTGTACCTACAGGGGTAGAGGGCTATGGCTACACCTTC
TRBJ1-2	TRBV28	.	.	CASMNLQWTAEGYGFTF	TGTGCCAGCATGAATCTCCAGTGGACAGCCGAAGGTTATGGCTTCACCTTC
TRBJ2-5	TRBV12-3/TRBV12-4	.	many	CASSARDILGTQYF	TGTGCCAGCAGTGCGAGGGACATCCTAGGGACCCAGTACTTC
TRBJ1-5	TRBV6-1	.	many	CASSEYGAGNQPQHF	TGTGCCAGCAGTGAGTATGGGGCGGGCAATCAGCCCCAGCATTTT
TRBJ1-2	TRBV2	.	many	CASDRQDGPNGYTF	TGTGCCAGCGATCGACAGGACGGACCCAATGGCTACACCTTC
TRBJ1-2	TRBV4-1	TRBD1	.	CASSQETGGEGYTF	TGCGCCAGCAGCCAAGAGACAGGGGGCGAGGGCTACACCTTC
TRBJ1-2	TRBV9	TRBD1	many	CASSLPGTGYGYTF	TGTGCCAGCAGCCTCCCGGGGACAGGATATGGCTACACCTTC
TRBJ2-3	TRBV13	.	few	CASSSGTRLGDTQYF	TGTGCCAGCAGCTCCGGGACTCGCTTGGGGGATACGCAGTATTTT
TRBJ2-7	TRBV6-2/TRBV6-3	.	.	CASRDTVTYEQYF	TGTGCCAGCAGAGACACGGTAACCTACGAGCAGTACTTC
TRBJ1-1	TRBV20-1	.	.	CSAKTVNTEAFF	TGCAGTGCGAAGACGGTGAACACTGAAGCTTTCTTT
TRBJ1-1	TRBV12-3/TRBV12-4	TRBD1	many	CASSLGTAEAFF	TGTGCCAGCAGCCTCGGGACAGCTGAAGCTTTCTTT
TRBJ2-7	TRBV20-1	.	many	CSARDGMIKEQYF	TGCAGTGCCAGGGACGGAATGATCAAGGAGCAGTACTTC
TRBJ2-5	TRBV12-3/TRBV12-4	.	few	CASSPGNNWGETQYF	TGTGCCAGCAGTCCTGGGAACAATTGGGGAGAGACCCAGTACTTC
TRBJ1-1	TRBV18	.	.	CASFIGPTNTEAFF	TGTGCCAGCTTCATTGGACCGACGAACACTGAAGCTTTCTTT
TRBJ1-2	TRBV12-3/TRBV12-4	TRBD1	many	CASSTTGARTF	TGTGCCAGCAGTACGACAGGGGCGCGCACCTTC